Described below is a single T cell receptor beta chain sequence and its context. The antigen remains undetermined. These data are taken from a study of OX40 agonist ivuxolimab in advanced cancers. Study details: Ivuxolimab, which is an agonistic anti-OX40 (CD134) antibody, was administered to the patients.

V was pared by 2 bases and J by 0 bases, with 12 bases between. Germline CDR1 is SGHKS and CDR2 is YYEKEE (reference sequence). The CDR3 is 15 residues long. Study-level results: The mean number of expanded clones was higher in CD8+ T cells than in CD4+. Researchers did not establish what antigens the expanded peripheral T cells target.

This table comes from immunoSEQ multiplex PCR, and its TCRdb copy is limited to in-frame clones, with some not included. Of 150,000 to 180,000 clones in the sample, approximately 94% are singletons; the top ten hold approximately 0.3%. This receptor was identified in an adult with an advanced solid tumor such as melanoma, head and neck, liver or kidney cancer. The V call is TRBV5-5, the J call TRBJ2-7; possible D gene TRBD1, 5 bases. This specimen consisted of CD4+ or CD8+ T cells sorted from blood, obtained in a trial of the OX40 agonist ivuxolimab. CDR3 in amino acids: CASSFFPDSSYEQYF. In DNA, the CDR3 is TGTGCCAGCAGCTTCTTTCCCGACAGCTCCTACGAGCAGTACTTC.